The next 17 T cell receptor beta chains were all read from a single sample in a study of Ad26.COV2.S vaccination and SARS-CoV-2 variants listed by TCRdb under 2021. The method was the immunoSEQ multiplex PCR assay. This is the immuneACCESS table as TCRdb keeps it, with only in-frame sequences that have V and J called. A part of the clones is gone; compared with another copy, unresolved V genes explain less than half, and the rest is unexplained. This sample lists 430,000 or so clones; roughly 90% were detected once. Jointly, the top ten make up more than 9% of the sample. Read against the paper, the sample's treatment or condition label means: around 19 received Ad26.COV2.S at low or high dose, single or two shots; about 5 received placebo; per-sample allocation not given. Repertoires of vaccine and placebo recipients were sequenced from samples collected on day 63 after the first injection. The sequenced sample was peripheral blood, obtained in a trial of Ad26.COV2.S vaccine versus placebo. The receptors shown here come from a person between 18 and 65 years old who received the Ad26.COV2.S COVID-19 vaccine or a placebo.

This clone was picked up one time. The rearrangement links TRBV5-5 to TRBJ2-1; D ambiguous. The germline V and J ends were trimmed by 0 bases and 5 bases, with 15 bases remaining between them. CDR3 length equals 16 residues. The germline CDR1 and CDR2 sequences are SGHKS and YYEKEE (reference sequence). The CDR3 loop is CASSLVVRAQNNEQFF. CDR3 bases: TGTGCCAGCAGCTTGGTGGTTCGCGCCCAAAACAATGAGCAGTTCTTC.

This chain links TRBV19 with TRBJ2-6, with D perhaps assigned TRBD1 or TRBD2 (5 bases each). V shed 6 bases and J shed 3 bases, with 15 bases lying between them. Germline-derived CDR1 and CDR2 are LNHDA and SQIVND (reference sequence). CDR3 length: 16 residues. The CDR3 is CASRHVWGSGANVLTF. The DNA for the CDR3 is TGTGCCAGTAGACATGTCTGGGGGAGTGGGGCCAACGTCCTGACTTTC.

V usage is TRBV28 and J usage is TRBJ1-1; D perhaps matches TRBD1 (5 bases). V was clipped by 2 bases and J by 3 bases, with 7 bases between them. CDR3 length: 13 residues. The germline V gene encodes CDR1 MDHEN and CDR2 SYDVKM. The CDR3 is CASSLPGYTEAFF. CDR3 coding DNA: TGTGCCAGCAGTTTACCAGGGTACACTGAAGCTTTCTTT.

The sample holds one count of this clone. The rearrangement joins TRBV7-3 to TRBJ2-7, with 11 bases that match TRBD2. Germline-derived CDR1 and CDR2 are SGHTA and FQGTGA. This CDR3 has 15 residues. Trimming took 2 bases from V and 5 from J; bases not matched to a gene: 5. The CDR3 loop reads CASSLVAGGPHEQYF. The CDR3 coding sequence is TGTGCCAGCAGCTTAGTAGCGGGAGGGCCCCACGAGCAGTACTTC. Full variable domain (remainder filled in from reference TRBV7-3 and TRBJ2-7): GAGVSQTPSNKVTEKGKYVELRCDPISGHTALYWYRQSLGQGPEFLIYFQGTGAADDSGLPNDRFFAVRPEGSVSTLKIQRTERGDSAVYLCASSLVAGGPHEQYFGPGTRLTVT.

This clone was detected a few times. This sample also contains other DNA sequences that code for the same CDR3. This chain uses TRBV9 with TRBJ2-7; D is uncertain. Germline V gene sequence: CDR1 SGDLS, CDR2 YYNGEE. The V gene lost 0 bases and the J gene lost 0 bases, with 7 bases spanning the gap. The CDR3 consists of 14 residues. The CDR3 is CASSVGSSSYEQYF. CDR3 coding DNA: TGTGCCAGCAGCGTAGGGTCCAGCTCCTACGAGCAGTACTTC.

The chain is built from TRBV3-1 (or the pseudogene TRBV3-2) and TRBJ2-1; D is possibly TRBD2 (6 bases). V gave up 8 bases and J gave up 10 bases, with 21 bases separating them. The CDR3 contains 14 residues. Germline V CDR1 and CDR2: LGHDT, YNNKEL (reference sequence). The CDR3 loop reads CASDPGRLAGEQFF. CDR3 nucleotides: TGTGCCAGCGACCCTGGGAGGTTGGCGGGGGAGCAGTTCTTC.

The rearrangement joins TRBV27 to TRBJ2-1; D uncertain. This CDR3 spans 13 amino acids. V was cut by 9 bases and J by 9 bases, with 18 bases left in between. Germline-derived CDR1 and CDR2 are MNHEY and SMNVEV (reference sequence). The CDR3 region has the DNA TGTGCCAGTACGTTTAGTGGGGTGAGTGAGCAGTTCTTC. Translating gives CASTFSGVSEQFF.

The chain uses TRBV2 and TRBJ1-4, with D possibly TRBD1 on 6 matching bases. The V and J ends lost 8 bases and 8 bases respectively, with 18 bases between them. CDR1 is SNHLY, CDR2 FYNNEI, per germline. This CDR3 has 14 residues. CDR3 nucleotide sequence: TGTGCCAGCGGCACCAGGGGCCTGAGAGAAAAACTGTTTTTT. Translated, it gives CASGTRGLREKLFF.

The chain employs TRBV7-8 and TRBJ2-5; 7 nucleotides line up with TRBD2. Germline lookup yields CDR1 SGHVS and CDR2 FQNEAQ. The CDR3 loop spans 15 amino acids. V lost 0 bases to trimming and J lost 2 bases; unmatched junction nucleotides: 3. CDR3 residues: CASSLAGGRQETQYF. The CDR3 DNA reads TGTGCCAGCAGCTTAGCGGGAGGGCGGCAAGAGACCCAGTACTTC. The full variable domain, completed using reference TRBV7-8 and TRBJ2-5, is GAGVSQSPRYKVAKRGQDVALRCDPISGHVSLFWYQQALGQGPEFLTYFQNEAQLDKSGLPSDRFFAERPEGSVSTLKIQRTQQEDSAVYLCASSLAGGRQETQYFGPGTRLLVL.

The CDR3 nucleotides read TGTGCCAGCAGTTACGGCAGGGGATGGTACGAGCAGTACTTC. Its protein is CASSYGRGWYEQYF. The chain joins TRBV6-2 or TRBV6-3 to TRBJ2-7, with D perhaps TRBD1 (6 bases). The CDR3 covers 14 residues. Trimming took off 2 bases at V and 4 bases at J, with 12 bases between the two ends. Germline assignment: CDR1 MNHEY and CDR2 SVGEGT.

V is TRBV3-1 (or the pseudogene TRBV3-2) and J is TRBJ1-5; no clear D. Germline CDR1 is LGHDT and CDR2 is YNNKEL (reference sequence). V was shortened by 0 bases and J by 3 bases, with 6 bases between the two germline ends. The length of the CDR3 is 14 residues. DNA for the CDR3: TGTGCCAGCAGCCAAGATGGCAACAATCAGCCCCAGCATTTT. Translating it yields CASSQDGNNQPQHF.

The chain couples TRBV28 to TRBJ1-2, with 10 bases lining up with TRBD1. Germline CDR1 is MDHEN and CDR2 is SYDVKM. The CDR3 extends over 14 amino acids. Trimming took 5 bases from V and 7 from J; bases not matched to a gene: 7. CDR3 DNA sequence: TGTGCCAGCAGTCCCCCGGGACAGGGGTTTGGCTACACCTTC. It codes for CASSPPGQGFGYTF.

The chain recombines TRBV4-3 with TRBJ1-5; D possibly corresponds to TRBD1 (5 bases). The germline V and J ends were trimmed by 0 bases and 5 bases, with 20 bases remaining between them. Germline values: CDR1 LGHNA, CDR2 YSLEER. This CDR3 spans 18 amino acids. The CDR3 sequence: CASSQDLDRSGADQPQHF. CDR3 DNA: TGCGCCAGCAGCCAAGATCTTGACAGAAGCGGAGCGGATCAGCCCCAGCATTTT.

The rearrangement joins TRBV18 to TRBJ1-4; the D gene is possibly TRBD1 (5 bases). Germline values: CDR1 KGHSH, CDR2 LQKENI. Deletions cut 5 bases from V and 8 bases from J, with 6 bases between. The CDR3 loop spans 11 amino acids. CDR3 nucleotides: TGTGCCAGCTCATCAGGGGAAAAACTGTTTTTT. Its translation is CASSSGEKLFF.

The chain uses TRBV6-5 and TRBJ2-7; the D gene could be TRBD1 or TRBD2 (5 bases each). CDR1 and CDR2 from the germline V gene are MNHEY and SVGAGI. Trimming shortened V by 6 bases and J by 3 bases, and 18 bases separated the two germline ends. CDR3 length equals 15 residues. The CDR3 sequence is CASSRGSLNRYEQYF. CDR3 bases: TGTGCCAGCAGCCGGGGCTCCCTAAATCGCTACGAGCAGTACTTC.

This clone was seen only once. V is TRBV4-1 and J is TRBJ1-1, with TRBD1 matching 12 bases. V lost 4 bases, J lost 4 bases, and 10 bases stayed unmatched. This CDR3 spans 17 amino acids. The germline CDR1 and CDR2 sequences are MGHRA and YSYEKL. DNA of the CDR3: TGCGCCAGCAGCCGAATGGGACAGGGGGCTCGTGTCACTGAAGCTTTCTTT. This codes for CASSRMGQGARVTEAFF.

The V gene is TRBV7-9, the J gene TRBJ2-1, with unresolved D. Trimming pared 2 bases from V and 5 bases from J, leaving 7 bases between. Germline assignment: CDR1 SEHNR and CDR2 FQNEAQ (reference sequence). CDR3 size: 13 residues. The CDR3 spells CASSLRSNNEQFF. Written as DNA, the CDR3 is TGTGCCAGCAGCTTAAGGAGCAACAATGAGCAGTTCTTC.